A selection of T cell receptor beta chains follows, all from one sample in a study of PD-L1 blockade in urothelial cancer. Here immunoSEQ multiplex PCR was the method, and the copy in TCRdb shows in-frame clones only, minus some. This sample yields approximately 100,000 clones, of which roughly 84% are seen a single time; 2% to 3% belongs to the top ten. The sample in question was PBMCs, obtained around atezolizumab (anti-PD-L1) treatment. These receptors originate from a man aged 50-60 years with urothelial cancer. The CDR3 runs from the conserved cysteine through the conserved F or W. D genes are given only for firm matches. Expanded clones are given a class, and other clones once, few, many or no size at all.

len,j_gene,abundance,v_gene,d_gene,CDR3aa,CDR3nt
16,TRBJ2-6,.,TRBV4-1,.,CASSQDRASGANVLTF,TGCGCCAGCAGCCAAGACAGGGCCTCTGGGGCCAACGTCCTGACTTTC
14,TRBJ2-5,.,TRBV7-9,.,CASSKQGTKETQYF,TGTGCCAGCAGTAAACAGGGAACCAAAGAGACCCAGTACTTC
14,TRBJ1-6,.,TRBV5-1,.,CASSLGAGNSPLHF,TGCGCCAGCAGCCTGGGGGCAGGAAATTCACCCCTCCACTTT
14,TRBJ1-1,.,TRBV18,.,CASSLGQMNTEAFF,TGTGCCAGCTCGCTTGGACAGATGAACACTGAAGCTTTCTTT
13,TRBJ2-4,.,TRBV6-5,TRBD1,CASSGTGSNIQYF,TGTGCCAGCAGCGGGACAGGGAGTAACATTCAGTACTTC
13,TRBJ2-1,.,TRBV10-3,TRBD2,CAIGRLSGSEQFF,TGTGCCATCGGGAGACTTAGCGGGAGTGAGCAGTTCTTC
14,TRBJ1-1,.,TRBV10-3,.,CAISEPQQKEGAFF,TGTGCCATCAGTGAGCCACAGCAAAAAGAGGGCGCTTTCTTT
14,TRBJ2-7,once,TRBV5-1,.,CASSLVGVDYEQYF,TGCGCCAGCAGCTTGGTCGGGGTCGACTACGAGCAGTACTTC
17,TRBJ2-6,.,TRBV5-6,TRBD2,CASTLAGGLSGANVLTF,TGTGCCAGCACTTTAGCGGGAGGGCTGTCTGGGGCCAACGTCCTGACTTTC
15,TRBJ2-3,.,TRBV19,TRBD2,CASSAGLAGEDTQYF,TGTGCCAGTAGTGCCGGACTAGCGGGAGAAGATACGCAGTATTTT
15,TRBJ2-5,.,TRBV5-1,.,CASSLASGNRETQYF,TGCGCCAGCAGCTTGGCCTCAGGGAATCGGGAGACCCAGTACTTC
15,TRBJ2-1,.,TRBV27,.,CASTSGDNSYNEQFF,TGTGCCAGCACCTCAGGCGACAACTCCTACAATGAGCAGTTCTTC
15,TRBJ1-1,.,TRBV9,TRBD1,CASSVGGQGGTEAFF,TGTGCCAGCAGCGTAGGGGGACAGGGGGGAACTGAAGCTTTCTTT
15,TRBJ2-3,.,TRBV10-3,TRBD1,CAIRTGQGVPDTQYF,TGTGCCATCAGGACCGGACAGGGGGTCCCAGATACGCAGTATTTT
14,TRBJ2-3,.,TRBV11-2,TRBD2,CASTSGSRGDTQYF,TGTGCCAGCACTAGCGGGAGTCGCGGAGATACGCAGTATTTT
15,TRBJ1-3,.,TRBV11-2,.,CASSFQGGSGNTIYF,TGTGCCAGCAGCTTTCAGGGAGGTTCTGGAAACACCATATATTTT
15,TRBJ2-7,.,TRBV27,.,CASSRPLGGTYEQYF,TGTGCCAGCAGCAGACCCTTGGGAGGCACCTACGAGCAGTACTTC
14,TRBJ2-7,.,TRBV6-6,TRBD2,CASSRTSGRDEQYF,TGTGCCAGCAGCAGAACTAGCGGGAGAGACGAGCAGTACTTC
13,TRBJ2-7,.,TRBV28,TRBD1,CASSFRDRGEQYF,TGTGCCAGCAGTTTCCGGGACAGGGGCGAGCAGTACTTC
14,TRBJ2-2,once,TRBV12-5,.,CASGLGQNTGELFF,TGTGCTAGTGGTTTGGGACAGAACACCGGGGAGCTGTTTTTT
16,TRBJ1-6,.,TRBV5-6,TRBD1,CASSLGSGTGDSPLHF,TGTGCCAGCAGCTTGGGCTCAGGGACAGGGGATTCACCCCTCCACTTT
16,TRBJ2-7,.,TRBV6-6,TRBD2,CASSYRIAGGQYEQYF,TGTGCCAGCAGTTACCGGATAGCGGGAGGTCAATACGAGCAGTACTTC
17,TRBJ1-6,.,TRBV5-5,.,CASSFLPRDSGFSPLHF,TGTGCCAGCAGCTTTCTGCCCAGGGACTCGGGGTTTTCACCCCTCCACTTT
12,TRBJ1-4,.,TRBV6-6,TRBD1,CASRSTGGELFF,TGTGCCAGCAGGTCGACAGGGGGGGAACTGTTTTTT
14,TRBJ2-7,.,TRBV10-3,TRBD1,CAIRGTGGGYEQYF,TGTGCCATCAGGGGGACAGGGGGCGGTTACGAGCAGTACTTC
17,TRBJ2-1,once,TRBV18,.,CASSPNTGKRTREEQFF,TGTGCCAGCTCACCAAATACAGGGAAGCGGACTAGAGAGGAGCAGTTCTTC
15,TRBJ2-1,.,TRBV5-1,TRBD2,CASGGLSSGSHEQFF,TGCGCCAGCGGGGGATTATCTAGCGGGAGCCATGAGCAGTTCTTC
9,TRBJ1-1,few,TRBV20-1,.,CRPGTEAFF,TGCAGGCCGGGCACTGAAGCTTTCTTT
15,TRBJ2-1,.,TRBV2,TRBD2,CASSVAGEAYNEQFF,TGTGCCAGCAGCGTAGCGGGAGAGGCCTACAATGAGCAGTTCTTC
16,TRBJ2-1,.,TRBV7-9,TRBD2,CASSLAETSGGSGQFF,TGTGCCAGCAGCTTAGCCGAGACTAGCGGAGGATCCGGGCAGTTCTTC
14,TRBJ1-2,.,TRBV4-1,TRBD1,CASSLPDRVGGYTF,TGCGCCAGCAGCCTCCCGGACAGGGTAGGAGGCTACACCTTC
11,TRBJ1-2,few,TRBV2,.,CASSDSFGYTF,TGTGCCAGCAGTGATAGTTTTGGCTACACCTTC
15,TRBJ1-2,.,TRBV7-8,TRBD1,CASSLAGTGGEGYTF,TGTGCCAGCAGCTTAGCGGGGACAGGGGGCGAAGGCTACACCTTC
14,TRBJ1-2,.,TRBV27,.,CASSLSGRGGGYTF,TGTGCCAGCAGTCTCTCCGGGAGGGGAGGTGGCTACACCTTC
14,TRBJ1-1,.,TRBV30,.,CAWMSRNMNTEAFF,TGTGCCTGGATGTCGCGGAACATGAACACTGAAGCTTTCTTT
13,TRBJ2-3,.,TRBV27,.,CASSGEWIDTQYF,TGTGCCAGCAGCGGAGAGTGGATAGATACGCAGTATTTT
14,TRBJ1-1,.,TRBV14,.,CASTRGRGSTEAFF,TGTGCCAGCACCCGGGGCAGGGGATCCACTGAAGCTTTCTTT
15,TRBJ2-2,.,TRBV7-8,TRBD1,CATLRDRVNTGELFF,TGTGCCACCCTCCGGGACAGGGTCAACACCGGGGAGCTGTTTTTT
15,TRBJ2-3,.,TRBV5-1,.,CASRLGGRGTDTQYF,TGCGCCAGTAGACTCGGAGGGCGGGGCACAGATACGCAGTATTTT
14,TRBJ2-5,.,TRBV29-1,.,CSVRMGGRQETQYF,TGCAGCGTCAGGATGGGGGGGCGGCAAGAGACCCAGTACTTC
13,TRBJ1-5,.,TRBV27,.,CASSFVINQPQHF,TGTGCCAGCAGTTTCGTAATCAATCAGCCCCAGCATTTT
13,TRBJ2-1,few,TRBV29-1,.,CSVVRTADDEQFF,TGCAGCGTTGTTCGGACAGCCGATGATGAGCAGTTCTTC
13,TRBJ2-5,.,TRBV18,.,CASSREMVETQYF,TGTGCCAGCTCCCGCGAAATGGTAGAGACCCAGTACTTC
17,TRBJ2-1,.,TRBV7-3,TRBD2,CASSLGTSGRASNEQFF,TGTGCCAGCAGCCTGGGGACTAGCGGGAGGGCCAGCAATGAGCAGTTCTTC